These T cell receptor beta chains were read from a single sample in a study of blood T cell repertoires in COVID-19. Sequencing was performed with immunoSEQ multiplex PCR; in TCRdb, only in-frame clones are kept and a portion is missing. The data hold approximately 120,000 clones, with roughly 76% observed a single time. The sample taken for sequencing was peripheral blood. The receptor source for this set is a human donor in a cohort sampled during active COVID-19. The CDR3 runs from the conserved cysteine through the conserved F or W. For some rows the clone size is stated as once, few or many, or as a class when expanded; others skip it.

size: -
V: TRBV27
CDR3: CASSRTEYEQFF

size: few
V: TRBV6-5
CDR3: CASSYSNGFYGYTF

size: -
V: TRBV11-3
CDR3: CASSEGARTEAFF

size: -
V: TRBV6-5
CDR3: CASSYSVASGRGEQFF

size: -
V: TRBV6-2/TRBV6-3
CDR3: CASSVGLAGPGANVLTF

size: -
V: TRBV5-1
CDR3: CASSWGTGGVYEQYF

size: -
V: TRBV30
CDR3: CAWSVRGRATHRNTGELFF

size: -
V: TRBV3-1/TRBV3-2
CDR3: CASMLSGVDDYGYTF

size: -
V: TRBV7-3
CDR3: CASSYTGGFRDTQYF

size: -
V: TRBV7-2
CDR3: CATDLLAGGEQFF

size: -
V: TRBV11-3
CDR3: CASSLEGTGRNSPLHF

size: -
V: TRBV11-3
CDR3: CASSSPREKETQYF

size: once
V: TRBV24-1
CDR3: CATSDLGTSSSSGANVLTF

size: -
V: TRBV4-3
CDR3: CASSQDFVGGQFF

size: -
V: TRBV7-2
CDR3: CASSYRGDVGYTF

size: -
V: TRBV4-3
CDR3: CASSREPGLAITGELFF